This is a list of T cell receptor beta chains from one sample in a study of blood T cell repertoires in COVID-19. Clones were read by immunoSEQ multiplex PCR, and TCRdb kept only the in-frame ones, dropping some. The profile covers 60,000 to 70,000 clones, with approximately 83% appearing a single time and approximately 15% taken by the ten largest. The sample was peripheral blood. Every receptor here comes from a man in his forties or fifties with COVID-19, enrolled during active disease. The CDR3 runs from the conserved cysteine through the conserved F or W. The order of the fields is D gene, CDR3 length, clone size, V gene, J gene, CDR3 protein, CDR3 DNA. The D gene is left open where the match is weak. A clone size is listed for some rows: how often the clone was seen (once, few, many), or a class if it is expanded.

>NA|14|NA|TRBV19|TRBJ2-1
CASSIPASYNEQFF
TGTGCCAGTAGTATTCCGGCTAGCTACAATGAGCAGTTCTTC
>TRBD1|12|NA|TRBV29-1|TRBJ2-3
CSVEQGADTQYF
TGCAGCGTTGAACAGGGGGCAGATACGCAGTATTTT
>TRBD1|16|NA|TRBV19|TRBJ1-2
CASSMWTGAAFYGYTF
TGTGCCAGTAGTATGTGGACAGGGGCCGCCTTCTATGGCTACACCTTC
>NA|16|NA|TRBV19|TRBJ1-6
CASSIPQQGWGSPLHF
TGTGCCAGTAGTATCCCCCAACAGGGATGGGGTTCACCCCTCCACTTT
>NA|15|NA|TRBV3-1/TRBV3-2|TRBJ2-5
CASSQGLPPEETQYF
TGTGCCAGCAGCCAAGGTTTACCTCCGGAAGAGACCCAGTACTTC
>TRBD2|16|NA|TRBV29-1|TRBJ2-5
CSLRTSGELYQETQYF
TGCAGCTTGAGGACTAGCGGGGAGCTATACCAAGAGACCCAGTACTTC
>NA|13|once|TRBV7-9|TRBJ2-5
CASSITGLETQYF
TGTGCCAGCAGCATCACAGGGTTAGAGACCCAGTACTTC
>NA|15|NA|TRBV10-3|TRBJ1-2
CAIRPSDSQPYGYTF
TGTGCCATCAGGCCCTCGGACAGCCAGCCTTATGGCTACACCTTC
>NA|13|NA|TRBV14|TRBJ1-2
CASSQVEGFGYTF
TGTGCCAGCAGCCAAGTGGAGGGTTTTGGCTACACCTTC
>NA|15|NA|TRBV20-1|TRBJ2-7
CSASPRRDTPFEQYF
TGCAGTGCTAGTCCCCGCCGGGACACGCCCTTCGAGCAGTACTTC
>NA|15|NA|TRBV7-9|TRBJ1-1
CASSLSGGANTEAFF
TGTGCCAGCAGCCTAAGTGGGGGGGCTAACACTGAAGCTTTCTTT
>TRBD2|14|NA|TRBV6-5|TRBJ2-1
CASLTGGGASEQFF
TGTGCCAGCTTGACGGGCGGGGGGGCAAGTGAGCAGTTCTTC
>TRBD2|15|NA|TRBV5-1|TRBJ2-7
CASSLVASGAYEQYF
TGCGCCAGCAGCTTGGTGGCTAGCGGCGCCTACGAGCAGTACTTC
>NA|15|NA|TRBV4-1|TRBJ1-2
CASSQGHSANYGYTF
TGCGCCAGCAGCCAAGGACACTCAGCTAACTATGGCTACACCTTC
>TRBD1|16|NA|TRBV2|TRBJ2-5
CASSEAPQGGSKTQYF
TGTGCCAGCAGTGAAGCGCCACAGGGGGGAAGCAAGACCCAGTACTTC